A selection of T cell receptor beta chains follows, all from one sample in a study of cytomegalovirus exposure and HLA in healthy donors. Profiling relied on immunoSEQ multiplex PCR, and the TCRdb table lists in-frame clones only, not all of them. This sample carries some 150,000 clones, roughly three quarters of them seen once, and the ten largest clones take 6.5% to 8.5%. Input material: PBMCs. Receptor source: a woman aged 40 to 50 in good health and CMV-seropositive. Both conserved end residues are trimmed from each CDR3.

v_call cdr3_aa
TRBV6-1 ASRTRGPTYNEQF
TRBV19 ASSIQGNNSPLH
TRBV6-1 ASSAGTGMGEKLF
TRBV5-5 ASSWGGGGEKLF
TRBV6-5 ASSEPGGTEAF
TRBV10-3 AIGESGAGNTIY
TRBV5-1 ASSPEGIGERYT
TRBV7-2 ASSETSGVSYNEQF
TRBV2 ASSRGPSGGEAF
TRBV21-1 ASRRNLRGVPDTQY
TRBV2 ASRSGGRHEQY
TRBV6-5 ASSEGGRNTQY
TRBV6-5 ASSSPAGANSPLH
TRBV9 ASSPNGRGGETQY
TRBV5-5 ASSPTGTKNT
TRBV9 ASSPRQAPDTQY
TRBV7-2 ASSLALSGEQF
TRBV18 ASSPRRNEQF
TRBV28 ASSWGTGTGADQPQH
TRBV19 ASKATDSGNTIY
TRBV9 ASSPSLGANVLT
TRBV6-1 ASRTHEAF
TRBV21-1 ASSKHPSDRANYGYT
TRBV11-2 ASSSGTNYEQY
TRBV9 ASSVGLAHYNEQF
TRBV21-1 ASSKAGGEY
TRBV10-3 AIRFAGGGTEAF